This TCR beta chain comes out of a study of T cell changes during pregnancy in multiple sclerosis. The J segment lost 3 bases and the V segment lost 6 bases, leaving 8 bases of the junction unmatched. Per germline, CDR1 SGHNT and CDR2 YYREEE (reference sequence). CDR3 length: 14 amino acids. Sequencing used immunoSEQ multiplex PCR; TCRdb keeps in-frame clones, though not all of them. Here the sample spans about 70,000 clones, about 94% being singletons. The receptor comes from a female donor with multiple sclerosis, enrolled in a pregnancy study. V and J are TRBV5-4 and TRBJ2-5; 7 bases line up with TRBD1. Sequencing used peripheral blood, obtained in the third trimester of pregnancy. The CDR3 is CASIPNRGEETQYF. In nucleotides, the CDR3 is TGTGCCAGCATTCCTAACAGGGGAGAAGAGACCCAGTACTTC.